This TCR beta chain stems from a study of blood T cell repertoires in COVID-19. Overall study: Acute and convalescent COVID-19 specimens originated in the United States, Italy and Spain. Nucleic acid was either cDNA or gDNA, and it came from T cells, B-cell-depleted T cells, or PBMCs.

Per the original data handling: By means of reference gene primer amplification, nucleated cell counts were estimated. Libraries were prepared by immunoSEQ multiplex PCR; TCRdb keeps only in-frame clonotypes and omits some of them. V, J and clone size reflect that table, while D and trimming were determined from the DNA. The table shows roughly 330,000 clones, with more than 70% occurring only once. Germline CDR1 reads MNHEY; CDR2 reads SVGAGI. Trimming pared 4 bases from V and 5 bases from J, leaving 18 bases between. The CDR3 consists of 15 residues. This receptor was identified in a young man who had recovered from COVID-19. This chain uses TRBV6-5 with TRBJ2-7, with D perhaps matching TRBD1 (6 bases). Material: peripheral blood. CDR3 region: CASSSKGPRGDEQYF. The CDR3 DNA reads as TGTGCCAGCAGTTCAAAGGGGCCCAGGGGAGACGAGCAGTACTTC.